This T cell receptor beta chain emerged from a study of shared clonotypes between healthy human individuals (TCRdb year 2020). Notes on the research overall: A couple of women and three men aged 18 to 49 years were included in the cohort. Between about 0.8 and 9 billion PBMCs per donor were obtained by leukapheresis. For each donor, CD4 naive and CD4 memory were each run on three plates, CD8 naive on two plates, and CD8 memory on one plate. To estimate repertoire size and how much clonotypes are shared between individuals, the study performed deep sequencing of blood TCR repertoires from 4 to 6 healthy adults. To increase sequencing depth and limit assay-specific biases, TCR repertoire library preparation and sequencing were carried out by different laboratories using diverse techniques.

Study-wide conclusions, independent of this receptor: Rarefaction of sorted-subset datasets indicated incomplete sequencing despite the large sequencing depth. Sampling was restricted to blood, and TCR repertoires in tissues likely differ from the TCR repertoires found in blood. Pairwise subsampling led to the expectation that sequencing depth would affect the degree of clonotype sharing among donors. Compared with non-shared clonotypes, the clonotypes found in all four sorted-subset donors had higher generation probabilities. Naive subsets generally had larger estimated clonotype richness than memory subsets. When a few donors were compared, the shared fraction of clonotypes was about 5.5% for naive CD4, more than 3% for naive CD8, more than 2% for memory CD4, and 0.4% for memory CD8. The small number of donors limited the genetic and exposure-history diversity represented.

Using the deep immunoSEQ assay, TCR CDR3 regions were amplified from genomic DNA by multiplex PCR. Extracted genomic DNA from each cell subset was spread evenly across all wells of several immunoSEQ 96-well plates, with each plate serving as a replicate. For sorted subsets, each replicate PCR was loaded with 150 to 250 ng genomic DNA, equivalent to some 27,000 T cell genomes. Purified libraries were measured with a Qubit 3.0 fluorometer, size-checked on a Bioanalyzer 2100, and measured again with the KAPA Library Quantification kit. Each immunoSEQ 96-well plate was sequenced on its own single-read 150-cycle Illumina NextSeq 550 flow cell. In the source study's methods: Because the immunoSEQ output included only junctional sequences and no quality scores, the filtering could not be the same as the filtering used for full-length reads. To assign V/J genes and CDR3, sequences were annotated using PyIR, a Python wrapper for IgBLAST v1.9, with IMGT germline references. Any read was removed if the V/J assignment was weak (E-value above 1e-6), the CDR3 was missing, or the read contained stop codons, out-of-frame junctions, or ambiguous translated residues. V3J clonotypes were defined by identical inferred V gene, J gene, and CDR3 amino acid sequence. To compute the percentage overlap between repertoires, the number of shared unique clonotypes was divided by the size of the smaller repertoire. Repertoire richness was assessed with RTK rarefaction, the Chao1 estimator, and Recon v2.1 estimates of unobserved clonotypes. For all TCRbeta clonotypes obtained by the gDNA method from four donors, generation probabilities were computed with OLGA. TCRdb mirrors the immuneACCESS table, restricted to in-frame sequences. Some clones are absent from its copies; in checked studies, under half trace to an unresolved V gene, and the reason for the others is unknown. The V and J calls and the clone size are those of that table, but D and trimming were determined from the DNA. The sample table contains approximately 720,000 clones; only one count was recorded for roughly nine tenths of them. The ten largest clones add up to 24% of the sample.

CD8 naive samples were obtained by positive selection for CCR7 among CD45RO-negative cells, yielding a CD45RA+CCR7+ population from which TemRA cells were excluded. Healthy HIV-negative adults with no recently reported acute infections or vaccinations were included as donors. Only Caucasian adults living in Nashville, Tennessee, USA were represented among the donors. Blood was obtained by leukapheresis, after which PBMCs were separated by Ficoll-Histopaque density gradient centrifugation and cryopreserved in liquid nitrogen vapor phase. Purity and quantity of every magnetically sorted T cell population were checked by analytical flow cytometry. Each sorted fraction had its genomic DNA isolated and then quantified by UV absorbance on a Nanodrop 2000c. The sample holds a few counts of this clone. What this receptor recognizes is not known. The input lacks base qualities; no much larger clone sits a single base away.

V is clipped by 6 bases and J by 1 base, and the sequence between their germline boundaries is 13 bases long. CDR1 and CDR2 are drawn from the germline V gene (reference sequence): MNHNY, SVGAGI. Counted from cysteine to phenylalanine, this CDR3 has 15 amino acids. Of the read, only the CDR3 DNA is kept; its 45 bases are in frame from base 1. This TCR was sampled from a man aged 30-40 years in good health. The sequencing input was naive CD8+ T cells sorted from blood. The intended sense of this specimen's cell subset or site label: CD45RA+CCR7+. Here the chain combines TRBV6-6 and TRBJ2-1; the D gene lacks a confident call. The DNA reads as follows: TGTGCCAGCAGCCCCTCGTGGGGTTCCTACAATGAGCAGTTCTTC. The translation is CASSPSWGSYNEQFF.